The sequence of this T cell receptor beta chain was determined in a study of blood T cell repertoires in COVID-19. Study context: The study drew acute and convalescent COVID-19 samples from the United States, Italy and Spain. T cells, B-cell-depleted T cells, or PBMCs supplied cDNA or gDNA.

Per the germline V gene, CDR1 is KGHSH and CDR2 is LQKENI. The CDR3 loop spans 13 amino acids. V lost 5 bases to trimming and J lost 6 bases, with 14 bases between them. Original analysis: Nucleated cell number was recorded as an estimate derived from reference gene primer amplification. Clones were sequenced by immunoSEQ multiplex PCR, and TCRdb holds only the in-frame ones, with some missing. V and J calls and clone size are given by that table; D and trimming were obtained from the DNA. The data contain 110,000 to 150,000 clones, more than 70% of them singletons. The sequenced sample was peripheral blood. V is TRBV18 and J is TRBJ2-7, with D possibly being TRBD2 (6 bases). The clonotype comes from a woman aged 55-70 years with acute or convalescent COVID-19. The CDR3 protein is CASSGQGGVEQYF. The CDR3 DNA reads as TGTGCCAGCTCAGGGCAGGGAGGTGTCGAGCAGTACTTC.